This TCR beta chain was captured in a study of blood T cells in healthy people across ages. Worth noting for this clonotype: The germline gene is not matched at one end of the junction; a read error may be the cause.

It was with a sample-barcoded 5' primer and a J-beta primer mix that a second PCR of roughly 7 to 12 cycles was run. MiXCR was run by TCRdb on the 5' RACE reads, yielding one entry per CDR3 protein. Of roughly 730,000 distinct CDR3 sequences listed, approximately 60% were seen once; the top ten hold under 30%. The CDR3 runs to 12 residues. This TCR was recovered from a man aged 35-49 years in good health. The chain joins TRBV12-3 or TRBV12-4 to TRBJ2-5, with no clear D. Specimen: blood. Written as DNA, the CDR3 is TGTGCCAACAGTTTTAGTCAAGAAACCCAGTACTTC. Its protein is CANSFSQETQYF.